Sequencing of this T cell receptor (beta chain) was carried out in a study of blood T cell repertoires in COVID-19. Study-wide background: Donors in the United States, Italy and Spain gave samples during acute or convalescent COVID-19. Sources were T cells, B-cell-depleted T cells, or PBMCs; the material itself was cDNA or gDNA.

Per the authors' pipeline: Amplification of reference gene primers was used by the study to estimate nucleated cell counts. Repertoires were generated with immunoSEQ multiplex PCR, while TCRdb's copy carries only in-frame clones and drops some. Clone size and the V and J calls come from that table; the DNA yielded D and trimming. The table lists nearly 100,000 clones, around four fifths of them singletons. J was trimmed by 6 bases and V by 0 bases; bases with no gene match: 6. Germline V gene data show CDR1 as SGHDT and CDR2 as YYEEEE. The CDR3 is made up of 15 amino acids. Sequences were obtained from peripheral blood. The sequence came from a man between 65 and 85 years old with acute or convalescent COVID-19. The chain is built from TRBV5-6 and TRBJ2-1; 7 nucleotides align to TRBD2. CDR3 in DNA: TGTGCCAGCAGCTTGGCCGGACTAGAATTCAATGAGCAGTTCTTC. Translated, it gives CASSLAGLEFNEQFF.